This T cell receptor beta chain was observed in a study of T-cell reconstitution after alpha-beta-depleted transplantation in children. CDR3 length: 13 amino acids. Germline V lookup: CDR1 SGHTA, CDR2 FQGNSA. Trimming removed 3 bases at V and 3 bases at J, with 7 bases between. TCRbeta library construction was performed incorporating unique molecular identifiers. Via MiXCR, TCRdb re-called the PCR reads, giving one row per CDR3 protein. There are 70,000 or so distinct CDR3 sequences in the sample; about a tenth occur only once, and about 13% lies in the top ten. This clonotype was detected ten times or more.

The TCR sequence derives from a boy aged 5-17 years with acute myeloid leukemia, due to receive a stem cell transplant. Sequenced here: PBMCs, sampled before TCRalphabeta/CD19-depleted stem cell transplant. The V gene is TRBV7-2, the J gene TRBJ2-3; D uncertain. DNA of the CDR3: TGTGCCAGCAGCTTCCGGAGAACAGATACGCAGTATTTT. Translated: CASSFRRTDTQYF.